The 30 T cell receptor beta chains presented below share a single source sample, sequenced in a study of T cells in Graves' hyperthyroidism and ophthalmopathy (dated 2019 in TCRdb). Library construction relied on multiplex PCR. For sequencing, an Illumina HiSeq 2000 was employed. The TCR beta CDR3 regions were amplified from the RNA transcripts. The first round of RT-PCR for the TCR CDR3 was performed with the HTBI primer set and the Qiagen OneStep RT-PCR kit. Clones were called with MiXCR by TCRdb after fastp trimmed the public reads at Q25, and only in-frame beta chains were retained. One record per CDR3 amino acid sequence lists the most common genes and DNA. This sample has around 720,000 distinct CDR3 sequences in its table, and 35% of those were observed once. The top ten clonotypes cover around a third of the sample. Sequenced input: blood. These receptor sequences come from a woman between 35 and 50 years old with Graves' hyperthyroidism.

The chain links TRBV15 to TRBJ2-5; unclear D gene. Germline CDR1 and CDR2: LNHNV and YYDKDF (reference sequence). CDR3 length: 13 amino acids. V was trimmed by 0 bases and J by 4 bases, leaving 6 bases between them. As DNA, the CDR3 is TGTGCCACCAGCAGAGACTCGTTAGAGACCCAGTACTTC. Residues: CATSRDSLETQYF.

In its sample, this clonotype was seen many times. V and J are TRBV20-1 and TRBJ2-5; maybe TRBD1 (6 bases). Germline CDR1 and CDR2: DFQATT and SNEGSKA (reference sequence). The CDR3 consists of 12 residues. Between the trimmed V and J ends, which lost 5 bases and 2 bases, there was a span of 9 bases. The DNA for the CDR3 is TGCAGTGCTGTGGACAGACAAGAGACCCAGTACTTC. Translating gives CSAVDRQETQYF.

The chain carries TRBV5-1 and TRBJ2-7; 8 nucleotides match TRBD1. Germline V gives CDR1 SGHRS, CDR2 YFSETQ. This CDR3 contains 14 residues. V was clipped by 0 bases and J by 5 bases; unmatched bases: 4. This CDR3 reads CASSLEQGGNEQYF. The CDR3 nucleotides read TGCGCCAGCAGCTTGGAACAGGGGGGCAACGAGCAGTACTTC.

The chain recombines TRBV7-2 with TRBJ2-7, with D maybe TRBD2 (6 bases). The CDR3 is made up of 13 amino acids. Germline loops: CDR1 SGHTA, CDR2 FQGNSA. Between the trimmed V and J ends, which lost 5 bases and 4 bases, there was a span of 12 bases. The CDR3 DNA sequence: TGTGCCAGCAGCGGGGGGATCCTATACGAGCAGTACTTC. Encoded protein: CASSGGILYEQYF.

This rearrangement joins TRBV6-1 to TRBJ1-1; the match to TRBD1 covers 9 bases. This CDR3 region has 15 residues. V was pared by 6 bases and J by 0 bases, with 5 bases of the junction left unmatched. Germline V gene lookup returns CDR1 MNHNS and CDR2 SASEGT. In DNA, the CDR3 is TGTGCCAGCAGAATAGGACAGGGGATGAACACTGAAGCTTTCTTT. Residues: CASRIGQGMNTEAFF.

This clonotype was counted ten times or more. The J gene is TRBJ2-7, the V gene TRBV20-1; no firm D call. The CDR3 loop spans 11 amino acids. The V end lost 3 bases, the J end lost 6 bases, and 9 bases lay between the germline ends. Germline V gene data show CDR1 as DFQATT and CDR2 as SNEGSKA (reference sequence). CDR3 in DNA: TGCAGTGCTAGCCCAACAAGCGAGCAGTACTTC. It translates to CSASPTSEQYF.

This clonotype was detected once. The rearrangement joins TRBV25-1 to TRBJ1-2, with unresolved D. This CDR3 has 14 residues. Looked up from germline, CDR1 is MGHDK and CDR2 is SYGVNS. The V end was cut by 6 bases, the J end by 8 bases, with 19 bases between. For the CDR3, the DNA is TGTGCCAGCAGCCAAGATAACAGCCTCGGCGGCTACACCTTC. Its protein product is CASSQDNSLGGYTF.

The CDR3 nucleotides are TGTGCCAGCAGTTACTCCCTGGGACTAGCGGCGAACACCGGGGAGCTGTTTTTT. It encodes CASSYSLGLAANTGELFF. V gene TRBV6-2 or TRBV6-3 combines with J gene TRBJ2-2, with 11 bases matching TRBD2. Germline trimming cut 0 bases from V and 0 bases from J; bases unmatched to any gene: 3. The CDR3 totals 18 residues. Germline CDR1 and CDR2: MNHEY and SVGEGT.

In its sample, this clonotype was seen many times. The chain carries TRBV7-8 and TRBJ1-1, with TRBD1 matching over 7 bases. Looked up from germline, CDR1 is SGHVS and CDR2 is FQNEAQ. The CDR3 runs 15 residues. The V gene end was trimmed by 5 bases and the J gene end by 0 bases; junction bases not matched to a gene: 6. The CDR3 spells CASSRRGQMNTEAFF. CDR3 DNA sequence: TGTGCCAGCAGCCGACGGGGACAGATGAACACTGAAGCTTTCTTT.

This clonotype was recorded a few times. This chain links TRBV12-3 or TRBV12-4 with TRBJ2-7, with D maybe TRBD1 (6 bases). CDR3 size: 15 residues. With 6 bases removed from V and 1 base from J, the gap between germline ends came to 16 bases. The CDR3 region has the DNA TGTGCCAGCAGCCCCACGGCAGGGGTATCCTACGAGCAGTACTTC. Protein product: CASSPTAGVSYEQYF.

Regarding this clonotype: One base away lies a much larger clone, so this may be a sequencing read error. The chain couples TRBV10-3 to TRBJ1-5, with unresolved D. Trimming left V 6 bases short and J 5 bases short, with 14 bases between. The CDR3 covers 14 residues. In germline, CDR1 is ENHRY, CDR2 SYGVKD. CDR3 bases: TGTGCCATCAGCTGTGACGGAGAATATCAGCCCCAGCATTTT. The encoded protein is CAISCDGEYQPQHF.

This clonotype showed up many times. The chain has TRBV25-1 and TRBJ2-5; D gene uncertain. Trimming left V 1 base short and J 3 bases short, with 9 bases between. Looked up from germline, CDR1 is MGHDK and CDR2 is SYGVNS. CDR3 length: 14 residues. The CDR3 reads CASSESSAKETQYF. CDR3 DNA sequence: TGTGCCAGCAGTGAATCTTCAGCAAAAGAGACCCAGTACTTC.

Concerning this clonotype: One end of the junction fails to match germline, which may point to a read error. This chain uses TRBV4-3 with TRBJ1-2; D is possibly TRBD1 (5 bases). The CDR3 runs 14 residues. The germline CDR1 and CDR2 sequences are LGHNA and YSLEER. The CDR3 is CASSQSAQGAPFSF. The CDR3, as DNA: TGCGCCAGCAGCCAATCTGCCCAAGGGGCCCCGTTCTCCTTC.

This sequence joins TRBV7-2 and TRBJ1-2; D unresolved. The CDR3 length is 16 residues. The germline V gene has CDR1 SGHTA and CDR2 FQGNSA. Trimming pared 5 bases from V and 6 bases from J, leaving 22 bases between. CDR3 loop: CASSPKPSLGADGYTF. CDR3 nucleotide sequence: TGTGCCAGCAGCCCGAAACCCTCACTGGGCGCGGATGGCTACACCTTC. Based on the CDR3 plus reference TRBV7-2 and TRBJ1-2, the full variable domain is GAGVSQSPSNKVTEKGKDVELRCDPISGHTALYWYRQSLGQGLEFLIYFQGNSAPDKSGLPSDRFSAERTGGSVSTLTIQRTQQEDSAVYLCASSPKPSLGADGYTFGSGTRLTVV.

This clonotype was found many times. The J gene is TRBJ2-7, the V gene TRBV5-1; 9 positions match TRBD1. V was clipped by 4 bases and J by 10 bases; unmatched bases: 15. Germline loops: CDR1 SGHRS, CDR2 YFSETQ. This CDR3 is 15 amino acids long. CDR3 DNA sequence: TGCGCCAGCAGCCCTCCTACAGGGGGCAGTTCGGGCCAGTACTTC. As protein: CASSPPTGGSSGQYF.

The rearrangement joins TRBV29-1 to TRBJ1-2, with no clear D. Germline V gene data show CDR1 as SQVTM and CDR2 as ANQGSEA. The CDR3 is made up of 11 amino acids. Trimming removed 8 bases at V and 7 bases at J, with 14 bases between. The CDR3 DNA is TGCAGCTTAGAGGGCCATTCTGGCTACACCTTC. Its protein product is CSLEGHSGYTF. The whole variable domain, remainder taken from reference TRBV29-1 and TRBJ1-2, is SAVISQKPSRDICQRGTSLTIQCQVDSQVTMMFWYRQQPGQSLTLIATANQGSEATYESGFVIDKFPISRPNLTFSTLTVSNMSPEDSSIYLCSLEGHSGYTFGSGTRLTVV.

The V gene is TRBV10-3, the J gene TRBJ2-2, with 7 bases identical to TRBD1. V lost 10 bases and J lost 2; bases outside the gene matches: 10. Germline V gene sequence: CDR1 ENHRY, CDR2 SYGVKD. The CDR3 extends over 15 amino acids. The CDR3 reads CASLKQGFNTGELFF. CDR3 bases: TGTGCCAGCTTAAAACAGGGGTTTAACACCGGGGAGCTGTTTTTT.

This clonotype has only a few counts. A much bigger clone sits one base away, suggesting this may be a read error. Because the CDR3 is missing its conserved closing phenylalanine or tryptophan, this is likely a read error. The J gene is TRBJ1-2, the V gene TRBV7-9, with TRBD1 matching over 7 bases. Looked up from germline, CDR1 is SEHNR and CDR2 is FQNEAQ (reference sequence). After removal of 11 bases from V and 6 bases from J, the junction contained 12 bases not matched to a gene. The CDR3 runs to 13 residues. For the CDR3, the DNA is TGTGCCGAGGCGGCTGACAGGGTGCATGGCTACACCCTC. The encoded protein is CAEAADRVHGYTL.

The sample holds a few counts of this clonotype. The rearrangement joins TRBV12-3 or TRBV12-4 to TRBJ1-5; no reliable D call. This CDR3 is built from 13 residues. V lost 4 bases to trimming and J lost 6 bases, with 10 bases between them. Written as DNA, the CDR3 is TGTGCCAGCAGTTATCGGAGGAGTCAGCCCCAGCATTTT. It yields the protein CASSYRRSQPQHF.

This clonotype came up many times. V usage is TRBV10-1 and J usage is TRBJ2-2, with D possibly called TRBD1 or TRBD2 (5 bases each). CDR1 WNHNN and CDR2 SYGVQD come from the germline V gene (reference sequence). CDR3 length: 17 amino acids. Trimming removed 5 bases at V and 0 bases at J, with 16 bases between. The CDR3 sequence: CASSTGTTTSNTGELFF. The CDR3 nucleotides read TGCGCCAGCAGTACCGGGACGACCACCTCGAACACCGGGGAGCTGTTTTTT.

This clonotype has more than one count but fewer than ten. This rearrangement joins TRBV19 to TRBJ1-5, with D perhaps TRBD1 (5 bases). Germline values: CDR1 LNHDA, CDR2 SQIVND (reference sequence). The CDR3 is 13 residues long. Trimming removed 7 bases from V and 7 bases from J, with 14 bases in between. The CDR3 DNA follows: TGTGCCAGTAAGCCAGGGTCATGGCAGCCCCAGCATTTT. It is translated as CASKPGSWQPQHF. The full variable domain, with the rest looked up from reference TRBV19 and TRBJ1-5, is DGGITQSPKYLFRKEGQNVTLSCEQNLNHDAMYWYRQDPGQGLRLIYYSQIVNDFQKGDIAEGYSVSREKKESFPLTVTSAQKNPTAFYLCASKPGSWQPQHFGDGTRLSIL.

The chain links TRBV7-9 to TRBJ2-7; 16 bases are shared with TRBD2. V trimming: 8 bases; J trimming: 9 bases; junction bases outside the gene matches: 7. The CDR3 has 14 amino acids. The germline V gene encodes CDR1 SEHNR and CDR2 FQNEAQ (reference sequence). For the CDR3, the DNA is TGTGCCAGCGGGACTAGCGGGGGGGCCGCTAGGCAGTACTTC. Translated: CASGTSGGAARQYF.

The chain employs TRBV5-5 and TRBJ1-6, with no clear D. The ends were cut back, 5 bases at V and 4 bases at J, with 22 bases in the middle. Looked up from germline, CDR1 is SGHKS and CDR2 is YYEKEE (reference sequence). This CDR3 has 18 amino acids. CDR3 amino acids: CASSLRKSGSDYNSPLHF. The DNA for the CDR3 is TGTGCCAGCAGTTTAAGAAAAAGTGGTTCGGATTATAATTCACCCCTCCACTTT. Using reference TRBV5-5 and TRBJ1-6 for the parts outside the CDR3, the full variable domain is DAGVTQSPTHLIKTRGQQVTLRCSPISGHKSVSWYQQVLGQGPQFIFQYYEKEERGRGNFPDRFSARQFPNYSSELNVNALLLGDSALYLCASSLRKSGSDYNSPLHFGNGTRLTVT.

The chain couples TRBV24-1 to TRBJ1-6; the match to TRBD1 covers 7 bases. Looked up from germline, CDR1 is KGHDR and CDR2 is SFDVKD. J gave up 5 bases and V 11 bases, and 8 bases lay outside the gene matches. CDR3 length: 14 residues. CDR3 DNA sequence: TGTGCCAGCAGGACCGGGACAGATAATTCACCCCTCCACTTT. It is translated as CASRTGTDNSPLHF.

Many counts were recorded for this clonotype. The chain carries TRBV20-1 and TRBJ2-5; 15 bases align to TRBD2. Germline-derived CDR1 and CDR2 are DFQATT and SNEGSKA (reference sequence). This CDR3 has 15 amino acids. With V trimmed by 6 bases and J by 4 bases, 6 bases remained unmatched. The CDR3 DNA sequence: TGCAGTGCATGGACTAGCGGGGGGGTTGCAGAGACCCAGTACTTC. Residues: CSAWTSGGVAETQYF.

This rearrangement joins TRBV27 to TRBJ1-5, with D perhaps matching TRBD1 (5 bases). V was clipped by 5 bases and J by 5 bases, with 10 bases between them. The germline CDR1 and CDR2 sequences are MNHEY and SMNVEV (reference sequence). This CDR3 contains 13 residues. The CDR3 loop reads CASSRGLDQPQHF. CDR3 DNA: TGTGCCAGCAGTCGGGGGTTAGATCAGCCCCAGCATTTT.

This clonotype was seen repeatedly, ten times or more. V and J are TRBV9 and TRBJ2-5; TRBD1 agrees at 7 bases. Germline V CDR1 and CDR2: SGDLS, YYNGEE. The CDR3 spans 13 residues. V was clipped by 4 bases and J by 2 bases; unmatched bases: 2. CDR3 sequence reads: CASSIQGQETQYF. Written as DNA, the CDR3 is TGTGCCAGCAGCATACAGGGGCAAGAGACCCAGTACTTC. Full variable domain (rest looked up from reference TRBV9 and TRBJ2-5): DSGVTQTPKHLITATGQRVTLRCSPRSGDLSVYWYQQSLDQGLQFLIQYYNGEERAKGNILERFSAQQFPDLHSELNLSSLELGDSALYFCASSIQGQETQYFGPGTRLLVL.

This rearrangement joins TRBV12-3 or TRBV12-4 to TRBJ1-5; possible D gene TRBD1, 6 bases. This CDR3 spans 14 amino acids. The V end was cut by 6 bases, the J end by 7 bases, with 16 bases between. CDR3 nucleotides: TGTGCCAGCAGCCACAACAGGGTGGGACAGCCCCAGCATTTT. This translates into CASSHNRVGQPQHF.

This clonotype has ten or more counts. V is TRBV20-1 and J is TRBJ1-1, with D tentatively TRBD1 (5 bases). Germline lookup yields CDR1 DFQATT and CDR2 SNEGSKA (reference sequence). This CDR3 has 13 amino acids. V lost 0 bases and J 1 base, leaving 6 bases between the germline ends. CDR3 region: CSARDGGNTEAFF. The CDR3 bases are TGCAGTGCTAGAGATGGGGGGAACACTGAAGCTTTCTTT.

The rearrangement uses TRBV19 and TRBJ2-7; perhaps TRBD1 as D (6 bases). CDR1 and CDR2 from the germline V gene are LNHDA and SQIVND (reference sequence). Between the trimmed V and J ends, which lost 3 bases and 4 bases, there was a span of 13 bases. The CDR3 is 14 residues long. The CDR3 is CASSMTTGPYEQYF. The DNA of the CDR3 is TGTGCCAGTAGTATGACGACAGGTCCTTACGAGCAGTACTTC.